Shown below are 8 T cell receptor beta chains from a single sample sequenced in a study of blood T cells in healthy people across ages. The second PCR ran 7 to 11 cycles with a sample-barcoded 5' primer and J-beta primers. TCRdb used MiXCR to reprocess the 5' RACE reads, holding one entry per CDR3 protein. The sample consists of approximately 690,000 distinct CDR3 sequences, about 43% of them appearing once. Sequencing was carried out using blood. The receptors were sampled from a man at least 80 years old in good health.

This clonotype has a count of ten or more. V and J are TRBV5-1 and TRBJ2-1; no reliable D call. With 0 bases removed from V and 5 bases from J, the gap between germline ends came to 12 bases. CDR3 length equals 15 residues. Germline V gene sequence: CDR1 SGHRS, CDR2 YFSETQ. CDR3 in DNA: TGCGCCAGCAGCTTGGTGGTTGGGTTGGACAATGAGCAGTTCTTC. Translating it yields CASSLVVGLDNEQFF.

This clonotype was observed a handful of times. Just one base apart from a much larger clone, this may be a read error. CDR3 sequence (DNA): TGTGCCAGCAGCTTAGAACGGCAGCCCCAGCATTTT. This gives the protein CASSLERQPQHF. The chain joins TRBV7-2 to TRBJ1-5, with unresolved D. With 1 base removed from V and 7 bases from J, the gap between germline ends came to 5 bases. CDR1 is SGHTA, CDR2 FQGNSA, per germline. The CDR3 totals 12 residues.

This CDR3 is CASSQARSPDTQYF. The CDR3 coding sequence is TGCGCCAGCAGCCAAGCCCGATCTCCAGATACGCAGTATTTT. The V gene is TRBV4-1, the J gene TRBJ2-3; unclear D gene. CDR3 length: 14 amino acids. Per germline, CDR1 MGHRA and CDR2 YSYEKL. The ends were cut back, 1 base at V and 4 bases at J, with 9 bases in the middle.

The V call is TRBV3-1, the J call TRBJ2-5; 8 positions agree with TRBD2. Germline CDR1 is LGHDT and CDR2 is YNNKEL (reference sequence). Unmatched junction bases numbered 12, after V lost 1 base and J lost 11 bases. The CDR3 loop spans 15 amino acids. The CDR3: CASSQAAGVGNEQYF. CDR3 bases: TGTGCCAGCAGCCAAGCAGCGGGGGTGGGGAATGAGCAGTACTTC.

This sequence joins TRBV15 and TRBJ1-4; possibly TRBD1 for D (5 bases). V was pared by 2 bases and J by 8 bases, with 12 bases between. Germline values: CDR1 LNHNV, CDR2 YYDKDF (reference sequence). The CDR3 spans 14 residues. The DNA for the CDR3 is TGTGCCACCAGCAGACGGGGGAGCTACGAAAAACTGTTTTTT. It translates to CATSRRGSYEKLFF.

This clonotype was detected only a few times. This chain connects TRBV24-1 to TRBJ2-1; 10 nucleotides match TRBD2. Germline CDR1 KGHDR, CDR2 SFDVKD. The CDR3 is made up of 17 amino acids. V was clipped by 2 bases and J by 5 bases; unmatched bases: 8. The DNA of the CDR3 is TGTGCCACCAGTGATTGGGGAGTAAGCGGGAGGGACAATGAGCAGTTCTTC. It yields the protein CATSDWGVSGRDNEQFF.

The table lists this clonotype with many counts. The rearrangement links TRBV4-3 to TRBJ2-4, with 9 bases fitting TRBD1. V lost 3 bases and J lost 7; bases outside the gene matches: 7. Germline-derived CDR1 and CDR2 are LGHNA and YSLEER. This CDR3 region has 15 residues. The CDR3 sequence is CASSQRTGVDNIQYF. The CDR3 bases are TGCGCCAGCAGCCAGCGGACAGGGGTAGATAACATTCAGTACTTC.

The gene calls are TRBV15 and TRBJ2-1, with 7 bases identical to TRBD2. CDR1 is LNHNV, CDR2 YYDKDF, per germline (reference sequence). V was clipped by 1 base and J by 4 bases; unmatched bases: 7. The CDR3 contains 16 residues. The chain's CDR3 is CATSRVSGKAYNEQFF. CDR3 DNA: TGTGCCACCAGCAGAGTAAGCGGGAAGGCTTACAATGAGCAGTTCTTC.